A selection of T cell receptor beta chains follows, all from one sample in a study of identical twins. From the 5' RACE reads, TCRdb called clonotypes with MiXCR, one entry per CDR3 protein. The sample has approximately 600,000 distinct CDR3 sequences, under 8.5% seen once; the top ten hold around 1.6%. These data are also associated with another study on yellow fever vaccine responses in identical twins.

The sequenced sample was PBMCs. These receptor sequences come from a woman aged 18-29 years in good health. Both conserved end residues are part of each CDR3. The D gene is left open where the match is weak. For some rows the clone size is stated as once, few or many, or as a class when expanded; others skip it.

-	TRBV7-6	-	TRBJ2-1	CASSLEVNYISYNEQFF	TGTGCCAGCAGCTTAGAGGTGAATTACATCTCCTACAATGAGCAGTTCTTC
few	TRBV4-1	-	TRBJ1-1	CASSSNRATYEAFF	TGCGCCAGCAGCAGCAACAGGGCAACGTATGAAGCTTTCTTT
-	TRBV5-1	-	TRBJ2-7	CASSLVDLTYEQYF	TGCGCCAGCAGCTTGGTCGACCTTACCTACGAGCAGTACTTC
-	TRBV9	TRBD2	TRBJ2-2	CASSSLAGHTGELFF	TGTGCCAGCAGCAGCCTAGCGGGTCACACCGGGGAGCTGTTTTTT
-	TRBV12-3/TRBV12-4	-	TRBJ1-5	CASSPGTNLQHF	TGTGCCAGCAGTCCGGGGACGAACCTCCAGCATTTT
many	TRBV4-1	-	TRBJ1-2	CASSQDRSAYGYTF	TGCGCCAGCAGCCAAGATAGGTCGGCTTATGGCTACACCTTC
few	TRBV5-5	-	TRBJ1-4	CASSLEAPIIGKLFF	TGTGCCAGCAGCTTGGAGGCCCCAATTATTGGAAAACTGTTTTTT
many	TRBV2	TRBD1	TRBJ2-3	CASSWDSTQYF	TGTGCCAGCAGTTGGGACAGCACGCAGTATTTT
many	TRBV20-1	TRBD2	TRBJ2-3	CSARETSASTDTQYF	TGCAGTGCTAGAGAGACTAGCGCTTCTACAGATACGCAGTATTTT
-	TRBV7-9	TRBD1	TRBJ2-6	CASTPGTVISGANVLTF	TGTGCCAGCACCCCAGGGACAGTCATCTCTGGGGCCAACGTCCTGACTTTC
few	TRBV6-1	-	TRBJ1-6	CASSSHGDSPLHF	TGTGCCAGCAGTAGTCACGGGGATTCACCCCTCCACTTT
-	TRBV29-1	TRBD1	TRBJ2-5	CSARTGVETQYF	TGCAGCGCCAGGACAGGGGTGGAGACCCAGTACTTC
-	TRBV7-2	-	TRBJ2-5	CASSLVGGLIETQYF	TGTGCCAGCAGCTTAGTAGGTGGGCTGATAGAGACCCAGTACTTC
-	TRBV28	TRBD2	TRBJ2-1	CASSLTGTSGFLFF	TGTGCCAGCAGTTTAACCGGGACTAGCGGGTTTCTGTTCTTC
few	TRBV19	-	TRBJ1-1	CASSIPGAKAFF	TGTGCCAGTAGTATCCCCGGGGCGAAAGCTTTCTTT
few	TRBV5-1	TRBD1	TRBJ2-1	CASSRQQGAIPNEQFF	TGCGCCAGCAGCAGACAACAGGGGGCAATTCCCAATGAGCAGTTCTTC
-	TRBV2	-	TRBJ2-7	CAGAGPLGIEQYF	TGTGCCGGGGCCGGGCCTCTAGGCATCGAGCAGTACTTC
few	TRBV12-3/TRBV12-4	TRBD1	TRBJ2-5	CASTPGQGFQETQYF	TGTGCCAGCACCCCGGGACAGGGGTTCCAAGAGACCCAGTACTTC
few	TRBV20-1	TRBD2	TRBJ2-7	CSASVAGGPYEQYF	TGCAGTGCTTCCGTGGCGGGAGGTCCCTACGAGCAGTACTTC